The rows below give T cell receptor beta chains drawn from one sample of a study of T cell responses to AZD1222 COVID-19 vaccine. Assay used: immunoSEQ multiplex PCR; TCRdb lists only in-frame clones, some missing. The sample lists approximately 200,000 clones, around 87% seen once, with around 2.5% in the top ten. This material consisted of peripheral blood, taken on day 0 of MenACWY control vaccination. These receptors all stem from an adult in good health. CDR3s include the opening cysteine and the closing phenylalanine or tryptophan. Each record gives: clone size, V gene, J gene, D gene, CDR3 DNA, CDR3 protein. D genes are given only for firm matches. Not every row has a clone size; where given, it reads once, few, many or a size class.

abundance: .
v_gene: TRBV7-8
j_gene: TRBJ2-1
d_gene: TRBD2
CDR3nt: TGTGCCAGCAGCTTAGCGGGACTAGCGGGATACAATGAGCAGTTCTTC
CDR3aa: CASSLAGLAGYNEQFF

abundance: .
v_gene: TRBV6-5
j_gene: TRBJ2-3
d_gene: TRBD2
CDR3nt: TGTGCCAGCAGCACCGGGACTAGCGGGTCAGATACGCAGTATTTT
CDR3aa: CASSTGTSGSDTQYF

abundance: few
v_gene: TRBV11-3
j_gene: TRBJ2-7
d_gene: TRBD2
CDR3nt: TGTGCCAGCAGCTTAGGGGGACTAGCTGCTTCCGAGCAGTACTTC
CDR3aa: CASSLGGLAASEQYF

abundance: .
v_gene: TRBV4-3
j_gene: TRBJ2-2
d_gene: .
CDR3nt: TGCGCCAGCAGCCCAGGTAAGAACACCGGGGAGCTGTTTTTT
CDR3aa: CASSPGKNTGELFF

abundance: .
v_gene: TRBV4-2
j_gene: TRBJ1-2
d_gene: .
CDR3nt: TGTGCCAGCAGCCAGGAGGACATTAACTATGGCTACACCTTC
CDR3aa: CASSQEDINYGYTF

abundance: .
v_gene: TRBV4-1
j_gene: TRBJ2-2
d_gene: .
CDR3nt: TGCGCCAGCAGCCTCCTCGGGGGGCGCGACACCGGGGAGCTGTTTTTT
CDR3aa: CASSLLGGRDTGELFF

abundance: .
v_gene: TRBV6-1
j_gene: TRBJ2-5
d_gene: TRBD1
CDR3nt: TGTGCCAGCAGTACGGGGACAGAGAAGACCCAGTACTTC
CDR3aa: CASSTGTEKTQYF

abundance: .
v_gene: TRBV7-9
j_gene: TRBJ2-5
d_gene: .
CDR3nt: TGTGCCAGCATCGACAGGGCGGGGGAGACCCAGTACTTC
CDR3aa: CASIDRAGETQYF

abundance: .
v_gene: TRBV7-2
j_gene: TRBJ1-1
d_gene: .
CDR3nt: TGTGCCAGCAGCTTCACCGGGTTATCGAACACTGAAGCTTTCTTT
CDR3aa: CASSFTGLSNTEAFF

abundance: .
v_gene: TRBV12-3/TRBV12-4
j_gene: TRBJ1-6
d_gene: .
CDR3nt: TGTGCCAGCAAAAAGGGGGGGAGTTCACCCCTCCACTTT
CDR3aa: CASKKGGSSPLHF

abundance: .
v_gene: TRBV19
j_gene: TRBJ1-1
d_gene: .
CDR3nt: TGTGCCAGTACTCGCCGAACAGTAGGGGACACTGAAGCTTTCTTT
CDR3aa: CASTRRTVGDTEAFF